This T cell receptor beta chain was captured by sequencing in a study of blood T cell repertoires in COVID-19. Study-level background: Some COVID-19 samples were acute and others convalescent; all came from the United States, Italy and Spain. T cells, B-cell-depleted T cells, or PBMCs supplied cDNA or gDNA.

Seattle patients were enrolled during active infection and followed longitudinally. Under the authors' procedure: Reference gene primer amplification in the assay estimated nucleated cell counts. The method was immunoSEQ multiplex PCR; TCRdb's version includes in-frame clones alone and lacks a portion of them. V and J calls and clone size are copied from that table; D and trimming were computed from the DNA. The sample shows a few hundred thousand clones, approximately 88% of them seen only once. Specimen: peripheral blood. This receptor was obtained from a woman in her 70s with COVID-19, enrolled during active disease.

The CDR3 DNA reads as TGTGCCAGCAGGAATACAGGGAAGGCGGGCACCGGGGAGCTGTTTTTT. It specifies CASRNTGKAGTGELFF. The genes are TRBV9 and TRBJ2-2; possible D gene TRBD1, 6 bases. CDR3 length: 16 amino acids. V dropped 5 bases and J dropped 4 bases, with 18 bases sitting between them. Germline CDR1 reads SGDLS; CDR2 reads YYNGEE.